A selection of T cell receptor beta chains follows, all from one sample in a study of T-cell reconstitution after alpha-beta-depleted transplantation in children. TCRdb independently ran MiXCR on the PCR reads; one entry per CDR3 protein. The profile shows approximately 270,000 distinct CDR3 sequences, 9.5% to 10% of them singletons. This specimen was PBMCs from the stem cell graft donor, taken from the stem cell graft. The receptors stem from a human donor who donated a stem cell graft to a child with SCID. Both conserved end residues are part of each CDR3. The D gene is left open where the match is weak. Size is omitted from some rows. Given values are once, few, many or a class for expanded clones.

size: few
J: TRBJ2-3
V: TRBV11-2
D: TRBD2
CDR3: CASSSWGGGDTQYF
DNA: TGTGCCAGCAGCTCATGGGGGGGGGGAGATACGCAGTATTTT

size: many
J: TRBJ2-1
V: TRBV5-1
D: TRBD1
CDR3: CASSLGQGASEQFF
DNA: TGCGCCAGCAGCTTGGGACAGGGGGCGTCTGAGCAGTTCTTC

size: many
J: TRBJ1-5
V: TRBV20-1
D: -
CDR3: CSARGTAAQHF
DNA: TGCAGTGCTAGGGGGACCGCGGCCCAGCATTTT

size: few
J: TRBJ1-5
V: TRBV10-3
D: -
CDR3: CAISELGPSNQPQHF
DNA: TGTGCCATCAGTGAACTGGGACCTAGCAATCAGCCCCAGCATTTT

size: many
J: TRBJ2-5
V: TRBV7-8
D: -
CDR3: CASSNLVGFQETQYF
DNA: TGTGCCAGCAGCAATCTAGTCGGGTTCCAAGAGACCCAGTACTTC

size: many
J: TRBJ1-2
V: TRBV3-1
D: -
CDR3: CASSQDRVAGYTF
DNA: TGTGCCAGCAGCCAAGATCGCGTCGCCGGCTACACCTTC

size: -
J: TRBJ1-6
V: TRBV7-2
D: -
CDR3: CASSLRGSPTYNSPLHF
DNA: TGTGCCAGCAGCTTAAGGGGCAGTCCGACCTATAATTCACCCCTCCACTTT

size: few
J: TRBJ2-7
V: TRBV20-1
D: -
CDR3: CSASGTVGYEQYF
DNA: TGCAGTGCTAGCGGGACGGTGGGGTACGAGCAGTACTTC

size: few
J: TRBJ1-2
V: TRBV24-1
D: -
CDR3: CATSDSGSNYGYTF
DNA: TGTGCCACCAGTGATTCCGGATCTAACTATGGCTACACCTTC

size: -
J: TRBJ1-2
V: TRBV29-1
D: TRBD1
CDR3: CSVDRQGGGYGYTF
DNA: TGCAGCGTTGACCGACAGGGAGGAGGCTATGGCTACACCTTC

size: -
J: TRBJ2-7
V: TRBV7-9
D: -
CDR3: CASSYAGAYEQYF
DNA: TGTGCCAGCAGCTACGCGGGGGCTTACGAGCAGTACTTC

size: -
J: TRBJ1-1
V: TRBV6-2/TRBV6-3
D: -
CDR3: CASSYGNVGWREAFF
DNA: TGTGCCAGCAGTTACGGTAATGTTGGTTGGAGAGAAGCTTTCTTT

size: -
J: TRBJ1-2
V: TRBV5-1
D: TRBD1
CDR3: CASSGGGGVERGYTF
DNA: TGCGCCAGCAGCGGGGGAGGGGGCGTCGAGCGGGGCTACACCTTC

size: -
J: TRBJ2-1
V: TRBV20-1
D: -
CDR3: CSARGSGSSYNEQFF
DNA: TGCAGTGCTAGAGGGAGCGGCAGCTCCTACAATGAGCAGTTCTTC

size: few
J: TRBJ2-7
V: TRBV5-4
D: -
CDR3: CASSLAAGPDYEQYF
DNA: TGTGCCAGCAGCTTGGCCGCCGGACCAGACTACGAGCAGTACTTC

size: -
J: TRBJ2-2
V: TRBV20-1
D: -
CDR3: CSAPGTALTGELFF
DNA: TGCAGTGCTCCCGGGACGGCTCTCACCGGGGAGCTGTTTTTT

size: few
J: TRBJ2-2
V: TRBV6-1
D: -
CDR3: CASRARSNTGELFF
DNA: TGTGCCAGCAGGGCCAGGTCGAACACCGGGGAGCTGTTTTTT

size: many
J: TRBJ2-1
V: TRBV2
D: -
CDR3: CASSEDQGNEQFF
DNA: TGTGCCAGCAGCGAAGACCAGGGAAATGAGCAGTTCTTC

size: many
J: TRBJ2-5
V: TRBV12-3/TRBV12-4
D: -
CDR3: CASSLRRQWETQYF
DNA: TGTGCCAGCAGTTTAAGGCGACAGTGGGAGACCCAGTACTTC

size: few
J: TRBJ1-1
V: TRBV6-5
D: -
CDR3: CASTQGGSGEAFF
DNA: TGTGCCAGCACCCAGGGTGGTTCAGGTGAAGCTTTCTTT

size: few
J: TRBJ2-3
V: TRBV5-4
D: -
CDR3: CASSPDPSPDTQYF
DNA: TGTGCCAGCAGCCCGGACCCTTCCCCAGATACGCAGTATTTT

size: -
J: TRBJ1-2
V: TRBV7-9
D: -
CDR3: CASSLAVSNYGYTF
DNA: TGTGCCAGCAGCTTAGCGGTCAGCAACTATGGCTACACCTTC

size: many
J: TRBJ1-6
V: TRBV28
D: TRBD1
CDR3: CASRPPQGAGSPLHF
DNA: TGTGCCAGCAGGCCTCCCCAGGGGGCCGGTTCACCCCTCCACTTT

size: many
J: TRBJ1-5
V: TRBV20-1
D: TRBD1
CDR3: CSADTGGDQPQHF
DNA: TGCAGTGCCGATACAGGGGGCGATCAGCCCCAGCATTTT

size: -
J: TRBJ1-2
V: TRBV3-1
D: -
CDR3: CASSQDLVARGYTF
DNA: TGTGCCAGCAGCCAAGATTTGGTGGCACGCGGCTACACCTTC